In this sample, the clone carrying this T cell receptor (beta chain) turned up once. The record originates from a study of blood T cell repertoires in COVID-19. V was clipped by 5 bases and J by 1 base; unmatched bases: 5. There are 15 residues in the CDR3. The V gene's germline CDR1 is LGHNA and CDR2 YNFKEQ. Participants reported their clinical history, and cohort assignment relied on those reports. Per the original methods: Cell counts per sample came from amplifying reference gene primers. Profiling relied on immunoSEQ multiplex PCR, and the TCRdb table lists in-frame clones only, not all of them. V and J calls and clone size are as listed in that table; D and trimming were resolved from the DNA. The repertoire holds 300,000 to 500,000 clones, with roughly 90% as singletons.

The V gene is TRBV4-2, the J gene TRBJ2-3; 8 nucleotides agree with TRBD2. This receptor was identified in a woman aged 25-40 years with acute COVID-19. Sequenced input: PBMCs or T cells enriched from blood (not recorded which). CDR3 sequence (DNA): TGTGCCAGCAGCGTCTCGGGGGGGGGCACAGATACGCAGTATTTT. Its translation: CASSVSGGGTDTQYF.